These 26 T cell receptor beta chains originate from one sample sequenced in a study of STAT3 mutations in large granular lymphocyte leukemia. Study observations and caveats: Every T-cell large granular lymphocyte leukemia patient had at least one immunodominant TCR beta clonotype.

Sequencing used immunoSEQ multiplex PCR; TCRdb keeps in-frame clones, though not all of them. The repertoire has some 6,000 clones, 60% to 85% of them found once; the top ten carry over 65%. For these receptors, no antigen is known. The sequenced sample consisted of peripheral blood mononuclear cells. The receptors stem from a man aged 35-49 years with T-cell large granular lymphocyte leukemia. Some clones in this sample may be carry-over from other donors' samples.

The rearrangement uses TRBV19 and TRBJ1-5; tentatively, D is TRBD1 (5 bases). Per germline, CDR1 LNHDA and CDR2 SQIVND (reference sequence). The CDR3 contains 15 residues. V was cut by 6 bases and J by 4 bases, with 16 bases left in between. CDR3 residues: CASSGSGGRNQPQHF. The CDR3 bases are TGTGCCAGTAGCGGTAGTGGGGGGAGGAATCAGCCCCAGCATTTT.

V and J are TRBV7-2 and TRBJ2-1, with 10 bases aligning to TRBD2. Germline-derived CDR1 and CDR2 are SGHTA and FQGNSA. The trim removed 2 bases at V and 6 bases at J, leaving 4 bases unmatched. The CDR3 extends over 15 amino acids. DNA of the CDR3: TGTGCCAGCAGCTTAAAACTAGCGGGAACCAATGAGCAGTTCTTC. Its protein is CASSLKLAGTNEQFF.

V gene TRBV18 combines with J gene TRBJ2-2; 8 bases align to TRBD1. CDR3 length: 16 residues. Unmatched junction bases numbered 6, after V lost 2 bases and J lost 4 bases. CDR1 and CDR2 (germline): KGHSH, LQKENI. The CDR3 loop reads CASSPGQGGATGELFF. Written as DNA, the CDR3 is TGTGCCAGCTCACCAGGACAGGGCGGCGCCACCGGGGAGCTGTTTTTT.

Here the CDR3 DNA reads TGTGCCAGCAGTACAGGGAGTTGGGTCGGATACGAGCAGTACTTC. It specifies CASSTGSWVGYEQYF. The chain links TRBV6-6 to TRBJ2-7; D is perhaps TRBD1 (6 bases). V was cut by 5 bases and J by 4 bases, with 18 bases left in between. Germline V gene sequence: CDR1 MNHNY, CDR2 SVGAGI (reference sequence). The CDR3 runs to 15 residues.

The CDR3 loop is CASSATGVRYEQYF. The CDR3 DNA reads TGCGCCAGCAGCGCCACGGGGGTAAGATACGAGCAGTACTTC. The chain links TRBV5-1 to TRBJ2-7; D is perhaps TRBD2 (6 bases). Germline loops: CDR1 SGHRS, CDR2 YFSETQ. Trimming removed 4 bases at V and 4 bases at J, with 15 bases between. CDR3 length: 14 residues.

The chain uses TRBV9 and TRBJ1-1; no reliable D call. Germline V lookup: CDR1 SGDLS, CDR2 YYNGEE. V lost 0 bases to trimming and J lost 0 bases, with 12 bases between them. CDR3 length: 16 amino acids. This chain's CDR3 is CASSVGSPGLNTEAFF. DNA of the CDR3: TGTGCCAGCAGCGTAGGCTCCCCCGGCCTGAACACTGAAGCTTTCTTT. Full variable domain (rest looked up from reference TRBV9 and TRBJ1-1): DSGVTQTPKHLITATGQRVTLRCSPRSGDLSVYWYQQSLDQGLQFLIQYYNGEERAKGNILERFSAQQFPDLHSELNLSSLELGDSALYFCASSVGSPGLNTEAFFGQGTRLTVV.

This chain joins TRBV25-1 and TRBJ1-1; TRBD1 agrees at 8 bases. Germline-derived CDR1 and CDR2 are MGHDK and SYGVNS. The CDR3 extends over 14 amino acids. V gave up 6 bases and J gave up 5 bases; unmatched junction bases: 8. The CDR3 loop is CASSSGGAFTEAFF. CDR3 nucleotide sequence: TGTGCCAGCAGCTCAGGGGGCGCATTTACTGAAGCTTTCTTT.

The chain employs TRBV30 and TRBJ1-6; 8 nucleotides match TRBD1. CDR1 and CDR2 (germline): GTSNPN, SVGIG (reference sequence). V shed 3 bases and J 5 bases; nucleotides not matched to a gene: 3. The CDR3 runs 14 residues. The CDR3 DNA follows: TGTGCCTGGAGCCGGGGACAGGATAATTCACCCCTCCACTTT. Amino acids: CAWSRGQDNSPLHF.

V is TRBV9 and J is TRBJ2-5; D might be TRBD2 (5 bases). CDR3 size: 14 residues. CDR1 is SGDLS and CDR2 is YYNGEE in the germline V gene. The V end was cut by 0 bases, the J end by 1 base, with 7 bases between. In DNA form, the CDR3 reads TGTGCCAGCAGCGTAGCTGCGGGCCAAGAGACCCAGTACTTC. Protein sequence: CASSVAAGQETQYF.

This clone was observed a few times. This chain uses TRBV11-2 with TRBJ1-1, with TRBD1 identical over 7 bases. There are 15 residues in the CDR3. Germline V gene sequence: CDR1 SGHAT, CDR2 FQNNGV. V dropped 5 bases and J dropped 5; count of bases not matched to a gene: 11. CDR3 nucleotides: TGTGCCAGCAGCCCCTTGACAGGGAGGAGGACTGAAGCTTTCTTT. Encoded protein: CASSPLTGRRTEAFF.

This chain links TRBV11-2 with TRBJ2-1; D is perhaps TRBD1 (6 bases). This CDR3 has 13 amino acids. From germline, CDR1 is SGHAT and CDR2 FQNNGV. V lost 4 bases, J lost 9 bases, and 13 bases lay in between. CDR3 nucleotide sequence: TGTGCCAGCAGCTCTTACAGGGTACCTGAGCAGTTCTTC. This encodes CASSSYRVPEQFF.

This chain links TRBV28 with TRBJ2-3; 10 bases are a match to TRBD2. CDR1 is MDHEN, CDR2 SYDVKM, per germline. V lost 5 bases, J lost 4 bases, and 6 bases stayed unmatched. CDR3 size: 15 residues. The CDR3 region is CASSLLAGVSDTQYF. The DNA for the CDR3 is TGTGCCAGCAGTCTCCTAGCGGGGGTTTCAGATACGCAGTATTTT.

This clone is a singleton in its sample. The rearrangement uses TRBV25-1 and TRBJ2-7; 8 bases align to TRBD1. Per germline, CDR1 MGHDK and CDR2 SYGVNS. With V trimmed by 2 bases and J by 6 bases, 9 bases remained unmatched. The length of the CDR3 is 15 residues. The CDR3 loop is CASSERAGQGSEQYF. DNA for the CDR3: TGTGCCAGCAGTGAAAGGGCCGGACAGGGTTCCGAGCAGTACTTC.

This sequence joins TRBV19 and TRBJ2-3; TRBD2 might be the D (6 bases). CDR3 length equals 15 residues. The germline V gene encodes CDR1 LNHDA and CDR2 SQIVND (reference sequence). V lost 3 bases to trimming and J lost 2 bases, with 12 bases between them. The CDR3 coding sequence is TGTGCCAGTAGTATTGCGGGGTCTCACACAGATACGCAGTATTTT. It specifies CASSIAGSHTDTQYF.

The chain employs TRBV11-2 and TRBJ2-1; 8 nucleotides agree with TRBD2. The CDR3 extends over 15 amino acids. With V trimmed by 6 bases and J by 5 bases, 9 bases remained unmatched. The V gene's germline CDR1 is SGHAT and CDR2 FQNNGV. CDR3 sequence reads: CASRPPGLVNNEQFF. CDR3 nucleotide sequence: TGTGCCAGCAGGCCGCCGGGACTAGTAAACAATGAGCAGTTCTTC.

This chain joins TRBV28 and TRBJ2-7, with 7 bases fitting TRBD2. The V segment lost 6 bases and the J segment 5 bases; nucleotides outside the gene matches: 7. Germline V gene lookup returns CDR1 MDHEN and CDR2 SYDVKM. The CDR3 runs 13 residues. CDR3 sequence reads: CASRRREYNEQYF. The CDR3 region has the DNA TGTGCCAGCAGGAGGCGGGAGTACAACGAGCAGTACTTC.

The V call is TRBV5-1, the J call TRBJ2-6; D could derive from TRBD1 or TRBD2 (5 bases each). Germline assignment: CDR1 SGHRS and CDR2 YFSETQ. The V end was cut by 4 bases, the J end by 0 bases, with 14 bases between. The CDR3 is 17 amino acids. The CDR3 protein is CASSRDGGFSGANVLTF. CDR3 nucleotide sequence: TGCGCCAGCAGCCGGGACGGAGGATTCTCTGGGGCCAACGTCCTGACTTTC.

This clone was seen a handful of times. The chain recombines TRBV9 with TRBJ2-5, with 9 bases fitting TRBD1. Germline V gene data show CDR1 as SGDLS and CDR2 as YYNGEE. V dropped 0 bases and J dropped 7; count of bases not matched to a gene: 10. The CDR3 spans 16 residues. The chain's CDR3 is CASSVVGTGGRRTQYF. The CDR3, as DNA: TGTGCCAGCAGCGTAGTCGGTACAGGGGGCAGACGGACCCAGTACTTC.

This clone was seen once. The V gene is TRBV9, the J gene TRBJ2-7; TRBD1 might be the D (6 bases). The CDR3 has 14 amino acids. CDR1 and CDR2 (germline): SGDLS, YYNGEE. Trimming took off 2 bases at V and 3 bases at J, with 12 bases between the two ends. The CDR3 loop reads CASSVSDSHYEQYF. The CDR3 DNA follows: TGTGCCAGCAGCGTCTCGGACAGTCACTACGAGCAGTACTTC.

This clone qualifies as medium-sized. The CDR3 loop reads CASSITASYEQYF. The CDR3 DNA is TGTGCCAGTAGTATTACGGCCTCCTACGAGCAGTACTTC. The chain couples TRBV19 to TRBJ2-7; unclear D gene. The CDR3 runs 13 residues. Germline values: CDR1 LNHDA, CDR2 SQIVND (reference sequence). Between the trimmed V and J ends, which lost 3 bases and 0 bases, there was a span of 6 bases.

V is TRBV27 and J is TRBJ2-3; maybe TRBD2 (6 bases). This CDR3 is 15 amino acids long. The ends were cut back, 5 bases at V and 2 bases at J, with 14 bases in the middle. Germline values: CDR1 MNHEY, CDR2 SMNVEV (reference sequence). CDR3 bases: TGTGCCAGCAGTCTAGGCGGGACTCCCACAGATACGCAGTATTTT. Protein sequence: CASSLGGTPTDTQYF.

The chain has TRBV5-4 and TRBJ2-2, with TRBD1 identical over 8 bases. The CDR3 is made up of 15 amino acids. Germline CDR1 reads SGHNT; CDR2 reads YYREEE (reference sequence). With V trimmed by 0 bases and J by 3 bases, 1 base remained unmatched. CDR3 loop: CASSLGQGYTGELFF. DNA for the CDR3: TGTGCCAGCAGCTTGGGACAGGGGTACACCGGGGAGCTGTTTTTT. The entire variable domain, with the rest obtained from reference TRBV5-4 and TRBJ2-2, is as follows: ETGVTQSPTHLIKTRGQQVTLRCSSQSGHNTVSWYQQALGQGPQFIFQYYREEENGRGNFPPRFSGLQFPNYSSELNVNALELDDSALYLCASSLGQGYTGELFFGEGSRLTVL.

The rearrangement links TRBV10-3 to TRBJ1-5; no reliable D call. This CDR3 is built from 12 residues. The V and J ends lost 2 bases and 6 bases respectively, with 5 bases between them. Germline loops: CDR1 ENHRY, CDR2 SYGVKD. The CDR3 bases are TGTGCCATCAGTGAGGGGTTTCAGCCCCAGCATTTT. Its protein product is CAISEGFQPQHF.

The chain carries TRBV2 and TRBJ2-5; D may be TRBD1 (8 bases). Germline CDR1 reads SNHLY; CDR2 reads FYNNEI. V was trimmed by 6 bases and J by 5 bases, leaving 10 bases between them. This CDR3 spans 12 amino acids. This chain's CDR3 is CASRQGGETQYF. CDR3 nucleotide sequence: TGTGCCAGCAGACAGGGGGGGGAGACCCAGTACTTC.

The rearrangement links TRBV19 to TRBJ1-6, with 7 bases aligning to TRBD1. CDR3 length: 13 amino acids. With 5 bases clipped from V and 9 bases from J, the junction kept 4 bases outside the gene matches. CDR1 LNHDA and CDR2 SQIVND come from the germline V gene (reference sequence). The CDR3 reads CASSAGQASPLHF. CDR3 coding DNA: TGTGCCAGTAGTGCAGGACAGGCTTCACCCCTCCACTTT.

The rearrangement joins TRBV21-1 to TRBJ2-7; TRBD1, the D gene given by the table, was not confirmed from the DNA. TRBV21-1 constitutes a pseudogene. The CDR3 runs to 15 residues. The CDR3 reads CATSRGTGDSYEQYF. CDR3 DNA: TGTGCCACCAGCAGGGGGACAGGGGATTCCTACGAGCAGTACTTC.